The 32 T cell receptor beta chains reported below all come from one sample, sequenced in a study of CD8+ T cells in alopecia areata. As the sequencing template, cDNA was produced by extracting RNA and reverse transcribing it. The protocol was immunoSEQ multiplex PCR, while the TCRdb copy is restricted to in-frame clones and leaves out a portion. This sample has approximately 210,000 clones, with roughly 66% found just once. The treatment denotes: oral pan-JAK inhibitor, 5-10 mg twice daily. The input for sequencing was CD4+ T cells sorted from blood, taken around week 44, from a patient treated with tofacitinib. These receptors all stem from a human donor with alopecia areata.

The CDR3 loop reads CASSLSGITEAFF. CDR3 nucleotides: TGTGCCAGCAGCTTGTCCGGGATCACTGAAGCTTTCTTT. This chain connects TRBV7-9 to TRBJ1-1; D gene ambiguous. Germline CDR1 SEHNR, CDR2 FQNEAQ (reference sequence). This CDR3 has 13 residues. The V and J ends lost 3 bases and 4 bases respectively, with 9 bases between them.

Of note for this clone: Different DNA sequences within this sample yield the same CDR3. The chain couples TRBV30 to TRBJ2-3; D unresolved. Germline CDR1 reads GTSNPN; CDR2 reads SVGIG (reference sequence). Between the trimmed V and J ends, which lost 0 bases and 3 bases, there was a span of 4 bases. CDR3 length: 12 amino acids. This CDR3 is CAWSVGTDTQYF. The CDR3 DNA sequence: TGTGCCTGGAGTGTTGGGACAGATACGCAGTATTTT.

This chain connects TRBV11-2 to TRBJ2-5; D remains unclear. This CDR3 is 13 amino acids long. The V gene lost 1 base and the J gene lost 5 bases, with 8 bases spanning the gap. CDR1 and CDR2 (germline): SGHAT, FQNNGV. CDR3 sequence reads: CASSLGSAETQYF. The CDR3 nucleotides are TGTGCCAGCAGCTTAGGGTCGGCGGAGACCCAGTACTTC.

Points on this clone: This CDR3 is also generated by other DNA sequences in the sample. The CDR3 DNA reads as TGTGCCAGCAGTTACTCGAGGGGTCGAGATACGCAGTATTTT. Translation gives CASSYSRGRDTQYF. This chain connects TRBV6-5 to TRBJ2-3; either TRBD1 or TRBD2 may supply D (5 bases each). The germline V gene encodes CDR1 MNHEY and CDR2 SVGAGI. Trimming left V 0 bases short and J 5 bases short, with 9 bases between. The CDR3 loop spans 14 amino acids.

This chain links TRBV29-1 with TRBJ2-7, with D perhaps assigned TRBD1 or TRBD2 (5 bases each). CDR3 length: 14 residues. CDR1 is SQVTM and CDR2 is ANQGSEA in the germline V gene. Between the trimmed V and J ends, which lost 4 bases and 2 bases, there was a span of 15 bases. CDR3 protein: CSVVLGQGAYEQYF. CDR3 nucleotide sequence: TGCAGCGTTGTTCTGGGGCAGGGAGCCTACGAGCAGTACTTC.

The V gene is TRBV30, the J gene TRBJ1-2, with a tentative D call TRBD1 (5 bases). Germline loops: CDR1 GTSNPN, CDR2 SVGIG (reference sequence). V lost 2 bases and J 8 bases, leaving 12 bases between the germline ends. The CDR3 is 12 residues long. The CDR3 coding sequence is TGTGCCTGGAGTCCCCCAGGGCGCGGCTACACCTTC. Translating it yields CAWSPPGRGYTF. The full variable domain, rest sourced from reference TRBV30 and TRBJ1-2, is SQTIHQWPATLVQPVGSPLSLECTVEGTSNPNLYWYRQAAGRGLQLLFYSVGIGQISSEVPQNLSASRPQDRQFILSSKKLLLSDSGFYLCAWSPPGRGYTFGSGTRLTVV.

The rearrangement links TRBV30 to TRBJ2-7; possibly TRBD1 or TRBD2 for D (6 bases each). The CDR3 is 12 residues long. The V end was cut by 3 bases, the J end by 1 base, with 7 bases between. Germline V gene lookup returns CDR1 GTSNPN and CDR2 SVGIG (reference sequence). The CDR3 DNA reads TGTGCCTGGAGAGGGGGGTCCTACGAGCAGTACTTC. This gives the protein CAWRGGSYEQYF. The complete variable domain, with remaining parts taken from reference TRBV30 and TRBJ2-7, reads SQTIHQWPATLVQPVGSPLSLECTVEGTSNPNLYWYRQAAGRGLQLLFYSVGIGQISSEVPQNLSASRPQDRQFILSSKKLLLSDSGFYLCAWRGGSYEQYFGPGTRLTVT.

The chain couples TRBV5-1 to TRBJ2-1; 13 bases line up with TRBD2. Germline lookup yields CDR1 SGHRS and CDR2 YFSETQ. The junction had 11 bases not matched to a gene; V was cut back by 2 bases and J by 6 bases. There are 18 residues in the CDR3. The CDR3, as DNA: TGCGCCAGCAGCTTACGACCAACCGGGACTAGCGGGGCCAATGAGCAGTTCTTC. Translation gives CASSLRPTGTSGANEQFF.

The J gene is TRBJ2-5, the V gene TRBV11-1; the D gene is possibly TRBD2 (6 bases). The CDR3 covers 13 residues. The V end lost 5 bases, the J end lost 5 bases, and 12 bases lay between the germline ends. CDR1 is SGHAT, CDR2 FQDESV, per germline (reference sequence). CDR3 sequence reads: CASSHGTAETQYF. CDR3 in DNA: TGTGCCAGCAGCCACGGGACTGCGGAGACCCAGTACTTC.

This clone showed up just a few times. CDR3 coding DNA: TGTGCCAGCAGTCCCTCGATAGGGAATGAGCAGTTCTTC. Protein sequence: CASSPSIGNEQFF. V is TRBV6-1 and J is TRBJ2-1, with D unresolved. Trimming left V 5 bases short and J 7 bases short, with 12 bases between. Germline CDR1 reads MNHNS; CDR2 reads SASEGT. CDR3 size: 13 residues.

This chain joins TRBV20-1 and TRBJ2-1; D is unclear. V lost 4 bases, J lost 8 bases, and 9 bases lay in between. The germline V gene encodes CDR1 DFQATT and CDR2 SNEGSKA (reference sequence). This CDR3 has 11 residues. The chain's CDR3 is CSAKGYDEQFF. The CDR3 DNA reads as TGCAGTGCTAAGGGTTACGATGAGCAGTTCTTC.

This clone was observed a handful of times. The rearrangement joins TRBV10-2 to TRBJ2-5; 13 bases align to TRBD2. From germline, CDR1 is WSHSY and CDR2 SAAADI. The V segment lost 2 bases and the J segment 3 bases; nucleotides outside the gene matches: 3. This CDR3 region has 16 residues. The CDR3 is CASSEPGTSGEETQYF. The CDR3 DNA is TGCGCCAGCAGTGAGCCAGGGACTAGCGGGGAAGAGACCCAGTACTTC.

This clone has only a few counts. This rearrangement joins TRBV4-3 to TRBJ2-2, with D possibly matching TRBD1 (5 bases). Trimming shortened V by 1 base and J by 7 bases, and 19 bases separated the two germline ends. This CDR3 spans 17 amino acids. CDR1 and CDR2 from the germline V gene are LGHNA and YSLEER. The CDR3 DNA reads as TGCGCCAGCAGCCAAGTTGGCCAGGGAAAGCTGAACGGGGAGCTGTTTTTT. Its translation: CASSQVGQGKLNGELFF.

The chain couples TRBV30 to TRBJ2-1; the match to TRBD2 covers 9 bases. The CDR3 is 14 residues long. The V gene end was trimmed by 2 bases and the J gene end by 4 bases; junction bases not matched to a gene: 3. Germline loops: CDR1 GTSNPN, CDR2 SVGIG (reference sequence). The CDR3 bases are TGTGCCTGGAGTCCCCTAGCGGGGTACAATGAGCAGTTCTTC. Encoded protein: CAWSPLAGYNEQFF.

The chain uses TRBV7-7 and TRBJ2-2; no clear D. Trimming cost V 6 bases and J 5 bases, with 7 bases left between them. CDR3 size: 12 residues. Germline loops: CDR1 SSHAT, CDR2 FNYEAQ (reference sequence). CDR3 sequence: CASSKPTGELFF. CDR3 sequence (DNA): TGTGCCAGCAGTAAACCAACCGGGGAGCTGTTTTTT.

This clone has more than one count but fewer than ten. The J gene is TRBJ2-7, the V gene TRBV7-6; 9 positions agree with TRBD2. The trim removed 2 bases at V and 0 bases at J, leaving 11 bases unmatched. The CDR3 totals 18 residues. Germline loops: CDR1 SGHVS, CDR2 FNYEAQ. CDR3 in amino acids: CASSLSASGVGSSYEQYF. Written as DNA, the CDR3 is TGTGCCAGCAGCTTATCGGCTAGCGGGGTGGGTAGCTCCTACGAGCAGTACTTC.

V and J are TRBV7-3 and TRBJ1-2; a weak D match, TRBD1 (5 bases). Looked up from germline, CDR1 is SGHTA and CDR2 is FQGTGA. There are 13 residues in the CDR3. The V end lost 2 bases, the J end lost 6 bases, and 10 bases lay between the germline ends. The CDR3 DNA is TGTGCCAGCAGCTTATCCAGGGATGATGGCTACACCTTC. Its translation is CASSLSRDDGYTF.

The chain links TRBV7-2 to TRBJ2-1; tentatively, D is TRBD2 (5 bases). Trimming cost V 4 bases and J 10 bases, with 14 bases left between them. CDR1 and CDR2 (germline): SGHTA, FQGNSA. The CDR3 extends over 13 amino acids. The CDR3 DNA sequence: TGTGCCAGCAGCTCCCTAGCCGGTTACGAGCAGTTCTTC. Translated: CASSSLAGYEQFF.

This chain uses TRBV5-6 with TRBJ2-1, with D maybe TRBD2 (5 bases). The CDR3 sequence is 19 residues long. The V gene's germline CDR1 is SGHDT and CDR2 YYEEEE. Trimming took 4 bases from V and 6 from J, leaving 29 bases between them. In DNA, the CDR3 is TGTGCCAGCAGCGGCGGGCGGCCCCGGGGTGGAGTTTTTAGCAATGAGCAGTTCTTC. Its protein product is CASSGGRPRGGVFSNEQFF.

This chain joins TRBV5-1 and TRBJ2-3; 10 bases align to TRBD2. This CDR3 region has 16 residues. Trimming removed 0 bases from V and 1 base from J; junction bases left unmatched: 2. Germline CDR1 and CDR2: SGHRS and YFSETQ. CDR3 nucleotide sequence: TGCGCCAGCAGCTTGGCCCTAGCGGGGGGCACAGATACGCAGTATTTT. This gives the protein CASSLALAGGTDTQYF.

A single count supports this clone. This CDR3 reads CSVAKTPTYEQYF. The DNA of the CDR3 is TGCAGCGTTGCCAAAACACCGACCTACGAGCAGTACTTC. The rearrangement uses TRBV29-1 and TRBJ2-7; D is unclear. CDR3 length equals 13 residues. V lost 4 bases to trimming and J lost 2 bases, with 12 bases between them. Germline CDR1 is SQVTM and CDR2 is ANQGSEA.

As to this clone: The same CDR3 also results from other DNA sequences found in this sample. The CDR3 region is CASSPTLNTEAFF. The CDR3, as DNA: TGTGCCAGCAGTCCCACGTTGAACACTGAAGCTTTCTTT. The V call is TRBV6-1, the J call TRBJ1-1, with D unclear. The CDR3 length is 13 residues. V shed 5 bases and J shed 0 bases, with 7 bases lying between them. Germline CDR1 and CDR2: MNHNS and SASEGT.

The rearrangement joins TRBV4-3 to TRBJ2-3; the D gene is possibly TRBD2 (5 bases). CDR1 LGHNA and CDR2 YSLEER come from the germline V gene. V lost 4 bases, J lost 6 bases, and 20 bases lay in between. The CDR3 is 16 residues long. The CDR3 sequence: CASSPSGVGFGDTQYF. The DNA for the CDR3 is TGCGCCAGCAGCCCCTCCGGGGTGGGGTTTGGGGATACGCAGTATTTT.

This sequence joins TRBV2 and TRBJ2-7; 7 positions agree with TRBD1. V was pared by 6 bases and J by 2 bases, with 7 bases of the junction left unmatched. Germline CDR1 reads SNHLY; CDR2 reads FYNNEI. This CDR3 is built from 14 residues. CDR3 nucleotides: TGTGCCAGCAGAATTGAGCAGGGGGCCTACGAGCAGTACTTC. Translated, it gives CASRIEQGAYEQYF.

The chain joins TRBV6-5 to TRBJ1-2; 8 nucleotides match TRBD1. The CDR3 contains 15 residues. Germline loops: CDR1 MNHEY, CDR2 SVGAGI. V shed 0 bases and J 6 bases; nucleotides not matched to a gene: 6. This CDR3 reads CASSYSTGTGNGYTF. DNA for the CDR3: TGTGCCAGCAGTTACTCTACCGGGACAGGCAATGGCTACACCTTC.

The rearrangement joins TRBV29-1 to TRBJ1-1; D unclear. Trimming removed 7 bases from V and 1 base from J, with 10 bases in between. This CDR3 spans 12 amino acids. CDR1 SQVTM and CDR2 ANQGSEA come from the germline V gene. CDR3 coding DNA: TGCAGCGGTCGACAATCGAACACTGAAGCTTTCTTT. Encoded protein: CSGRQSNTEAFF.

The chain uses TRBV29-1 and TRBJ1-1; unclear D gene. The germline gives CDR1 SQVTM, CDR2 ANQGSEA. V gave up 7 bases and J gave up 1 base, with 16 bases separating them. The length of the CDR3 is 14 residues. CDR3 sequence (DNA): TGCAGCGCTCGACCAGCATTGTCGAACACTGAAGCTTTCTTT. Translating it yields CSARPALSNTEAFF.

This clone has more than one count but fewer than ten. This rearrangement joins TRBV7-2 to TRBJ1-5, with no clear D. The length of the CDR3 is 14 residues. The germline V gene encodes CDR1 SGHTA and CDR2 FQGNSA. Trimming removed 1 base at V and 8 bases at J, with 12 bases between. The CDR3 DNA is TGTGCCAGCAGCTTAGTACATGGACGTGAGCCCCAGCATTTT. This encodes CASSLVHGREPQHF.

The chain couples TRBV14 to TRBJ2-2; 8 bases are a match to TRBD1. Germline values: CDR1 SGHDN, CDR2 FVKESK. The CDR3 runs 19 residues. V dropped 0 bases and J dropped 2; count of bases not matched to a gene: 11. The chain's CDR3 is CASSQDLVQDRENTGELFF. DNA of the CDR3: TGTGCCAGCAGCCAAGATCTAGTTCAGGACAGGGAAAACACCGGGGAGCTGTTTTTT.

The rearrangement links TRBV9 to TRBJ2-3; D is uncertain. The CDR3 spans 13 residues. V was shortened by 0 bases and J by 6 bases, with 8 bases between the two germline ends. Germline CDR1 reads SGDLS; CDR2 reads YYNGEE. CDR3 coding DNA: TGTGCCAGCAGCGTAGGGGCAAGCGATACGCAGTATTTT. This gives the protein CASSVGASDTQYF.

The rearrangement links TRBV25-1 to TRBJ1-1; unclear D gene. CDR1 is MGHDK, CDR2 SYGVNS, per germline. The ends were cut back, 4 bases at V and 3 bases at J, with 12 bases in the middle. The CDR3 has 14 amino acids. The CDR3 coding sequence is TGTGCCAGCAGTGGAATTGGTAGGTACACTGAAGCTTTCTTT. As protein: CASSGIGRYTEAFF.

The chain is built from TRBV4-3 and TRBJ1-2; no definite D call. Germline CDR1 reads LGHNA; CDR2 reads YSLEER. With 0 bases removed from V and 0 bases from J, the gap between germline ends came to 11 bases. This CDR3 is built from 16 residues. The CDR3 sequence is CASSQDAARANYGYTF. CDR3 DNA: TGCGCCAGCAGCCAAGATGCGGCCAGAGCTAACTATGGCTACACCTTC.